This is a list of T cell receptor beta chains from one sample in a study of low-dose radiotherapy and immunotherapy resistance in tumors. Each CDR3 protein is one row after TCRdb ran MiXCR on the reads. The table includes under 95,000 distinct CDR3 sequences, less than 20% detected once. The sample was PBMCs, taken after low-dose radiotherapy plus immunotherapy. These receptor sequences come from a male donor with prostate cancer. Both conserved end residues are part of each CDR3. Each size is once, few or many counts, or a class when the clone is expanded.

V	size	J	CDR3
TRBV6-2/TRBV6-3	many	TRBJ2-6	CASSPQRGVSSGANVLTF
TRBV5-1	many	TRBJ2-2	CASSPGTGDTGELFF
TRBV28	few	TRBJ2-7	CASSISYGLYEQYF
TRBV7-9	many	TRBJ1-4	CASSYRATNEKLFF
TRBV11-2	few	TRBJ2-1	CASSLSVDSRFF
TRBV3-1	many	TRBJ2-6	CASSLLSGANVLTF
TRBV18	many	TRBJ1-6	CASSPDLGFNSPLHF
TRBV24-1	many	TRBJ2-3	CATSVPGQGVDTQYF
TRBV11-2	many	TRBJ2-3	CASSPGASRGTQYF
TRBV6-2/TRBV6-3	few	TRBJ2-5	CASSYTPSRAGGAEETQYF
TRBV12-3/TRBV12-4	many	TRBJ2-7	CASSSLAGHEQYF
TRBV12-3/TRBV12-4	many	TRBJ1-1	CASSARQGGTEAFF
TRBV19	many	TRBJ1-1	CASSIGSDTEAFF
TRBV5-5	many	TRBJ2-5	CASSPGTAQETQYF
TRBV5-3	many	TRBJ2-1	CARSFSSRNEQFF
TRBV29-1	many	TRBJ1-1	CSVEKNTEAFF
TRBV7-2	many	TRBJ2-3	CASSLQPSYTDTQYF